Below are 32 T cell receptor beta chains sequenced from a single sample in a study of T cell repertoires in cytomegalovirus infection. TCRdb analysed the reads with MiXCR anew, one entry per CDR3 protein. The sample records 210,000 or so distinct CDR3 sequences, 6.5% being singletons. The sequencing input was PBMCs. These receptors came from a human donor in good health (CMV status not recorded). Some clones in this sample may be carry-over from other donors' samples.

There are a few counts of this clonotype. The V and J genes are TRBV10-3 and TRBJ1-6, with 9 nucleotides matching TRBD1. Germline V gene sequence: CDR1 ENHRY, CDR2 SYGVKD. V lost 6 bases and J lost 13; bases outside the gene matches: 7. The CDR3 has 13 amino acids. CDR3 DNA sequence: TGTGCCATCAGGACCGGGACAGGGTTTCCCCTCCACTTT. It codes for CAIRTGTGFPLHF.

This clonotype has just a few counts. The CDR3 region is CASSTVQRAQYF. The CDR3 region has the DNA TGTGCCAGCAGTACAGTCCAGCGGGCCCAGTACTTC. J is TRBJ2-5 and V is TRBV2; possibly TRBD2 for D (6 bases). The germline gives CDR1 SNHLY, CDR2 FYNNEI. The CDR3 covers 12 residues. V was shortened by 5 bases and J by 9 bases, with 13 bases between the two germline ends.

Ten or more counts support this clonotype. The genes are TRBV20-1 and TRBJ2-7, with 9 bases lining up with TRBD1. The length of the CDR3 is 15 residues. From germline, CDR1 is DFQATT and CDR2 SNEGSKA (reference sequence). V trimming: 6 bases; J trimming: 5 bases; junction bases outside the gene matches: 14. The CDR3 DNA sequence: TGCAGTGCGCTTTGGGGAGACAGGGGGAACGACGAGCAGTACTTC. Its translation is CSALWGDRGNDEQYF.

The sample holds many counts of this clonotype. The V and J genes are TRBV19 and TRBJ1-4, with D possibly being TRBD1 (5 bases). V lost 5 bases to trimming and J lost 7 bases, with 17 bases between them. The CDR3 loop spans 15 amino acids. Germline V gene sequence: CDR1 LNHDA, CDR2 SQIVND (reference sequence). CDR3 sequence: CASSSRDARGEKLFF. The DNA of the CDR3 is TGTGCCAGTAGTTCGCGCGACGCAAGGGGTGAAAAACTGTTTTTT.

Ten or more counts support this clonotype. The V and J genes are TRBV11-2 and TRBJ1-1; the D gene is possibly TRBD1 (6 bases). V was shortened by 5 bases and J by 3 bases, with 10 bases between the two germline ends. This CDR3 is 13 amino acids long. Germline CDR1 SGHAT, CDR2 FQNNGV. This CDR3 is CASSKQGYTEAFF. CDR3 in DNA: TGTGCCAGCAGCAAACAGGGTTACACTGAAGCTTTCTTT.

This clonotype was observed a few times. This chain connects TRBV29-1 to TRBJ1-2; D is unclear. V was pared by 1 base and J by 2 bases, with 5 bases between. The CDR3 consists of 12 residues. Germline V lookup: CDR1 SQVTM, CDR2 ANQGSEA. The CDR3: CSVEVGNYGYTF. The DNA for the CDR3 is TGCAGCGTTGAAGTAGGGAACTATGGCTACACCTTC. The full variable domain, rest sourced from reference TRBV29-1 and TRBJ1-2, is SAVISQKPSRDICQRGTSLTIQCQVDSQVTMMFWYRQQPGQSLTLIATANQGSEATYESGFVIDKFPISRPNLTFSTLTVSNMSPEDSSIYLCSVEVGNYGYTFGSGTRLTVV.

As for this clonotype: Possible read error: a much larger clone is one base away. V gene TRBV6-5 combines with J gene TRBJ1-2; possibly TRBD1 for D (5 bases). Germline V gene data show CDR1 as MNHEY and CDR2 as SVGAGI. The CDR3 totals 14 residues. V dropped 5 bases and J dropped 7 bases, with 17 bases sitting between them. The CDR3 loop is CASSGQGAVCGYTF. The CDR3 coding sequence is TGTGCCAGCAGTGGGCAGGGTGCCGTATGTGGCTACACCTTC.

This clonotype showed up many times. The V call is TRBV6-1, the J call TRBJ1-5; 7 positions match TRBD1. The CDR3 runs 14 residues. The V segment lost 2 bases and the J segment 6 bases; nucleotides outside the gene matches: 4. CDR1 MNHNS and CDR2 SASEGT come from the germline V gene. The CDR3 loop is CASSETGEAQPQHF. DNA for the CDR3: TGTGCCAGCAGTGAAACAGGGGAGGCTCAGCCCCAGCATTTT.

In its sample, this clonotype was seen many times. The V gene is TRBV29-1, the J gene TRBJ2-4; D perhaps matches TRBD2 (5 bases). Germline V gives CDR1 SQVTM, CDR2 ANQGSEA. Trimming stripped 4 bases from V and 8 bases from J, with 15 bases between. The CDR3 length is 13 residues. The DNA for the CDR3 is TGCAGCGTTGTCTCCGGGATGTATGACATTCAGTACTTC. Amino acid sequence: CSVVSGMYDIQYF.

This clonotype appeared many times. The V call is TRBV5-1, the J call TRBJ2-2, with a tentative D call TRBD1 (5 bases). Deletions cut 0 bases from V and 5 bases from J, with 14 bases between. This CDR3 region has 16 residues. Germline values: CDR1 SGHRS, CDR2 YFSETQ. CDR3 in DNA: TGCGCCAGCAGCTTGGAAGGGGTCCACGGGACCGGGGAGCTGTTTTTT. Translation gives CASSLEGVHGTGELFF.

Ten or more counts support this clonotype. The chain is built from TRBV7-9 and TRBJ1-1; TRBD1 aligns across 7 bases. The germline V gene encodes CDR1 SEHNR and CDR2 FQNEAQ (reference sequence). This CDR3 contains 13 residues. The V gene end was trimmed by 4 bases and the J gene end by 4 bases; junction bases not matched to a gene: 3. The CDR3 nucleotides are TGTGCCAGCAGCTCCCAGGGGGGCACTGAAGCTTTCTTT. It is translated as CASSSQGGTEAFF.

This clonotype was observed at least ten times. V gene TRBV4-3 combines with J gene TRBJ2-5; 7 bases match TRBD2. Trimming at V came to 0 bases and at J to 4 bases, leaving 17 bases not matched to a gene. The germline V gene has CDR1 LGHNA and CDR2 YSLEER. The length of the CDR3 is 19 residues. The CDR3 reads CASSQELTSFLAPVETQYF. CDR3 bases: TGCGCCAGCAGCCAAGAGTTGACTAGCTTTCTCGCGCCAGTAGAGACCCAGTACTTC.

This clonotype has a count of ten or more. The J gene is TRBJ2-7, the V gene TRBV6-2 or TRBV6-3; D is unclear. CDR3 length: 11 amino acids. Germline V CDR1 and CDR2: MNHEY, SVGEGT. The V end was cut by 3 bases, the J end by 7 bases, with 7 bases between. CDR3 in amino acids: CASSYLEEQYF. The CDR3 DNA follows: TGTGCCAGCAGTTATCTCGAGGAGCAGTACTTC.

This clonotype was seen at least ten times. The chain is built from TRBV20-1 and TRBJ2-5, with D perhaps given as TRBD1 or TRBD2 (6 bases each). CDR3 length: 12 amino acids. V was cut by 4 bases and J by 5 bases, with 11 bases left in between. Germline assignment: CDR1 DFQATT and CDR2 SNEGSKA (reference sequence). CDR3 in amino acids: CSATQGGETQYF. CDR3 DNA: TGCAGTGCTACACAGGGAGGCGAGACCCAGTACTTC.

The V call is TRBV28, the J call TRBJ1-3; D is uncertain. V was shortened by 5 bases and J by 0 bases, with 11 bases between the two germline ends. The CDR3 has 15 residues. Germline loops: CDR1 MDHEN, CDR2 SYDVKM. The CDR3 here is CASSPRPNSGNTIYF. The DNA for the CDR3 is TGTGCCAGCAGTCCCCGTCCAAACTCTGGAAACACCATATATTTT.

There are many counts of this clonotype. This chain uses TRBV7-2 with TRBJ1-3, with no clear D. This CDR3 is built from 14 residues. Germline lookup yields CDR1 SGHTA and CDR2 FQGNSA. V was clipped by 6 bases and J by 3 bases, with 12 bases between them. The CDR3 here is CASSLTDVGNTIYF. The CDR3 nucleotides read TGTGCCAGCAGTTTGACGGACGTTGGAAACACCATATATTTT.

The V call is TRBV19, the J call TRBJ2-7; 7 bases align to TRBD2. Trimming took 5 bases from V and 6 from J; bases not matched to a gene: 10. Germline loops: CDR1 LNHDA, CDR2 SQIVND (reference sequence). This CDR3 comprises 14 residues. The CDR3 bases are TGTGCCAGTAGTTACCTAGGACTAGTCCGCGAGCAGTACTTC. Translation: CASSYLGLVREQYF.

The table lists this clonotype with many counts. This chain links TRBV20-1 with TRBJ1-5; the D is unclear. The CDR3 length is 15 residues. Trimming left V 0 bases short and J 5 bases short, with 14 bases between. CDR1 and CDR2 (germline): DFQATT, SNEGSKA (reference sequence). Here the CDR3 reads CSARDSRVRHQPQHF. DNA of the CDR3: TGCAGTGCTAGAGATTCAAGGGTGCGGCATCAGCCCCAGCATTTT.

This clonotype showed up many times. Here the CDR3 reads CSAIGVRQGNTEAFF. In nucleotides, the CDR3 is TGCAGTGCTATAGGGGTCCGGCAGGGGAACACTGAAGCTTTCTTT. V and J are TRBV20-1 and TRBJ1-1, with a possible D match to TRBD1 (5 bases). Trimming left V 4 bases short and J 1 base short, with 16 bases between. This CDR3 comprises 15 residues. Per the germline V gene, CDR1 is DFQATT and CDR2 is SNEGSKA (reference sequence).

In this sample, this clonotype turned up many times. The V and J genes are TRBV5-4 and TRBJ2-2; unclear D gene. Per the germline V gene, CDR1 is SGHNT and CDR2 is YYREEE (reference sequence). With 6 bases removed from V and 2 bases from J, the gap between germline ends came to 8 bases. CDR3 length: 13 residues. The CDR3 here is CASMAANTGELFF. The CDR3 region has the DNA TGTGCCAGCATGGCAGCAAACACCGGGGAGCTGTTTTTT.

This clonotype was counted many times. The chain is built from TRBV11-3 and TRBJ2-1; 9 nucleotides agree with TRBD1. Germline lookup yields CDR1 SGHNT and CDR2 YENEEA. Germline trimming cut 5 bases from V and 3 bases from J; bases unmatched to any gene: 5. The CDR3 runs to 15 residues. CDR3 loop: CASSDRGGYYNEQFF. The DNA for the CDR3 is TGTGCCAGCAGCGACAGGGGGGGCTACTACAATGAGCAGTTCTTC.

A note on this clonotype: This sequence may be a read error, since a much larger clone differs from it by one base. This chain joins TRBV18 and TRBJ1-1, with D perhaps matching TRBD1 (5 bases). Trimming shortened V by 4 bases and J by 7 bases, and 16 bases separated the two germline ends. The germline V gene encodes CDR1 KGHSH and CDR2 LQKENI. This CDR3 comprises 14 residues. CDR3: CASSHFREGIEAFF. For the CDR3, the DNA is TGTGCCAGCTCACATTTCAGGGAGGGCATTGAAGCTTTCTTT.

This clonotype was seen repeatedly, ten times or more. This rearrangement joins TRBV2 to TRBJ2-3, with 8 nucleotides matching TRBD1. Germline values: CDR1 SNHLY, CDR2 FYNNEI. This CDR3 is built from 13 residues. Trimming at V came to 11 bases and at J to 3 bases, leaving 7 bases not matched to a gene. The DNA of the CDR3 is TGTGCCTGCCAGGGGGCTCAGACAGATACGCAGTATTTT. It encodes CACQGAQTDTQYF. Complete variable domain (other parts from reference TRBV2 and TRBJ2-3): EPEVTQTPSHQVTQMGQEVILRCVPISNHLYFYWYRQILGQKVEFLVSFYNNEISEKSEIFDDQFSVERPDGSNFTLKIRSTKLEDSAMYFCACQGAQTDTQYFGPGTRLTVL.

This clonotype has ten or more counts. This chain uses TRBV5-1 with TRBJ2-2; 8 bases map to TRBD1. Unmatched junction bases numbered 7, after V lost 1 base and J lost 5 bases. Germline CDR1 and CDR2: SGHRS and YFSETQ. The CDR3 is 16 amino acids. The CDR3 nucleotides read TGCGCCAGCAGCTTGACTAGACAGGGGAGGACCGGGGAGCTGTTTTTT. Its translation is CASSLTRQGRTGELFF. Full variable domain (remainder filled in from reference TRBV5-1 and TRBJ2-2): KAGVTQTPRYLIKTRGQQVTLSCSPISGHRSVSWYQQTPGQGLQFLFEYFSETQRNKGNFPGRFSGRQFSNSRSEMNVSTLELGDSALYLCASSLTRQGRTGELFFGEGSRLTVL.

This clonotype was seen repeatedly, ten times or more. The rearrangement uses TRBV9 and TRBJ2-5; no definite D call. There are 15 residues in the CDR3. Germline V gene data show CDR1 as SGDLS and CDR2 as YYNGEE. Trimming removed 3 bases from V and 1 base from J, with 13 bases in between. The CDR3 loop is CASSAYGVVQETQYF. In nucleotides, the CDR3 is TGTGCCAGCAGCGCCTACGGCGTGGTCCAAGAGACCCAGTACTTC.

V usage is TRBV29-1 and J usage is TRBJ2-7; D might be TRBD1 (6 bases). Trimming pared 4 bases from V and 0 bases from J, leaving 10 bases between. The CDR3 has 13 residues. Germline assignment: CDR1 SQVTM and CDR2 ANQGSEA. The CDR3 loop reads CSVATGSSYEQYF. DNA of the CDR3: TGCAGCGTTGCGACAGGCAGCTCCTACGAGCAGTACTTC.

In its sample, this clonotype was seen many times. The rearrangement joins TRBV6-2 or TRBV6-3 to TRBJ2-6, with D possibly matching TRBD2 (6 bases). The CDR3 length is 18 residues. Germline V lookup: CDR1 MNHEY, CDR2 SVGEGT. Trimming cost V 7 bases and J 3 bases, with 22 bases left between them. CDR3 loop: CASTQEAAGFGGANVLTF. CDR3 coding DNA: TGTGCCAGCACCCAAGAGGCAGCGGGTTTTGGTGGGGCCAACGTCCTGACTTTC.

This clonotype was observed at least ten times. V gene TRBV12-3 or TRBV12-4 combines with J gene TRBJ1-3; D gene unclear. The CDR3 is made up of 12 amino acids. The CDR3 region is CGTGISGNTIYF. DNA of the CDR3: TGTGGGACGGGAATCTCTGGAAACACCATATATTTT.

This clonotype has ten or more counts. The chain has TRBV12-3 or TRBV12-4 and TRBJ2-5; 8 bases line up with TRBD2. V lost 7 bases to trimming and J lost 2 bases; unmatched junction nucleotides: 3. The length of the CDR3 is 13 residues. CDR3 sequence reads: CASTSGGQETQYF. CDR3 sequence (DNA): TGTGCCAGCACCAGCGGGGGACAAGAGACCCAGTACTTC.

This clonotype has a count of ten or more. V and J are TRBV7-2 and TRBJ1-1; tentative D call: TRBD1 (6 bases). From germline, CDR1 is SGHTA and CDR2 FQGNSA. The CDR3 spans 12 residues. The V and J ends lost 7 bases and 0 bases respectively, with 6 bases between them. CDR3 sequence: CASNRVNTEAFF. CDR3 sequence (DNA): TGTGCCAGCAACAGGGTGAACACTGAAGCTTTCTTT.

This clonotype showed up many times. The rearrangement uses TRBV24-1 and TRBJ2-1; 8 bases match TRBD2. J was trimmed by 9 bases and V by 3 bases; bases with no gene match: 18. CDR3 length: 18 amino acids. CDR1 KGHDR and CDR2 SFDVKD come from the germline V gene. The DNA for the CDR3 is TGTGCCACCAGTGATCGGCGCGGCCGGGGGGGCCTTCCTAGTGAGCAGTTCTTC. Translated, it gives CATSDRRGRGGLPSEQFF.

The chain joins TRBV28 to TRBJ1-2; possibly TRBD1 for D (6 bases). Trimming took off 6 bases at V and 2 bases at J, with 13 bases between the two ends. The CDR3 contains 14 residues. The germline CDR1 and CDR2 sequences are MDHEN and SYDVKM. This chain's CDR3 is CASSRQGQNYGYTF. The CDR3 DNA reads as TGTGCCAGCAGCCGTCAGGGGCAAAACTATGGCTACACCTTC.